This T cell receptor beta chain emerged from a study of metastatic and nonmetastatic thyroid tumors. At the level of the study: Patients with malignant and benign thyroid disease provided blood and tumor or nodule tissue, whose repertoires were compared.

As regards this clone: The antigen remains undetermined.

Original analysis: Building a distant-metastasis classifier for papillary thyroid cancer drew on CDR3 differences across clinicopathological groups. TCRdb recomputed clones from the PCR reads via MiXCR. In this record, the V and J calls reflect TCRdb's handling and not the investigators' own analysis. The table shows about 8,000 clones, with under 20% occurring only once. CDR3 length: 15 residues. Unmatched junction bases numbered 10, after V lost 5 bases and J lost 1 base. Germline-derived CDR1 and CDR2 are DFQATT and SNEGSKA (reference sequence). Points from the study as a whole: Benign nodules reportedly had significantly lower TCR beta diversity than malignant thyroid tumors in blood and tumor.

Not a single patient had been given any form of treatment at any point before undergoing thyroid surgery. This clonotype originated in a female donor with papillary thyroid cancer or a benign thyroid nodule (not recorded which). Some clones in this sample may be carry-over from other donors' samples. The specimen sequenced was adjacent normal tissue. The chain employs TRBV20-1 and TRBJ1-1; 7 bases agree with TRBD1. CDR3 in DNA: TGCAGTGCTCTTAGGACAGGTCTACAGAACACTGAAGCTTTCTTT. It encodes CSALRTGLQNTEAFF.